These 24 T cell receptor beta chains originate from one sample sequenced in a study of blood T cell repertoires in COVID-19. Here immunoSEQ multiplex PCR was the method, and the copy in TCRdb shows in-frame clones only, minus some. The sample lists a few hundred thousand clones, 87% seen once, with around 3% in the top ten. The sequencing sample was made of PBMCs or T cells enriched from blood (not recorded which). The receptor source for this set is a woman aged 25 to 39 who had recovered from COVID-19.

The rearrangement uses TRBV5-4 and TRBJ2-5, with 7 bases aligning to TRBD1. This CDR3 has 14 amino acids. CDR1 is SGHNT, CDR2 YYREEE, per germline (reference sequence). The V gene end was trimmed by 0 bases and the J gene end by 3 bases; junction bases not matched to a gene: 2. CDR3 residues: CASSLGQGEETQYF. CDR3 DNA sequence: TGTGCCAGCAGCTTGGGGCAGGGGGAAGAGACCCAGTACTTC. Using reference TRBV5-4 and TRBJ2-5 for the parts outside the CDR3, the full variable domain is ETGVTQSPTHLIKTRGQQVTLRCSSQSGHNTVSWYQQALGQGPQFIFQYYREEENGRGNFPPRFSGLQFPNYSSELNVNALELDDSALYLCASSLGQGEETQYFGPGTRLLVL.

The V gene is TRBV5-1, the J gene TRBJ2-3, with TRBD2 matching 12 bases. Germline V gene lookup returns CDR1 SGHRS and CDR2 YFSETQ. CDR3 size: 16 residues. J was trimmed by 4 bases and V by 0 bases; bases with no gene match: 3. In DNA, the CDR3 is TGCGCCAGCAGCTTGGGGACTAGCGGGGATCCAGATACGCAGTATTTT. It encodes CASSLGTSGDPDTQYF.

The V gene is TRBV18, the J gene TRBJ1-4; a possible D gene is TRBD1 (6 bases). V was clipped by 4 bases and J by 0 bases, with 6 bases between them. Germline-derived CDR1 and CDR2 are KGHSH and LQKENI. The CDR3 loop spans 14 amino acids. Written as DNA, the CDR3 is TGTGCCAGCTCACAGGGGGCAACTAATGAAAAACTGTTTTTT. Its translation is CASSQGATNEKLFF.

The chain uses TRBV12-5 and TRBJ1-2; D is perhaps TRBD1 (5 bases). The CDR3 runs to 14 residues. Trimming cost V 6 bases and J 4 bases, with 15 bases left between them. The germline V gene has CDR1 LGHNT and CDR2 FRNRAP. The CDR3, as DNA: TGTGCTAGTGGCGGGGAGGGGATCGTCTATGGCTACACCTTC. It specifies CASGGEGIVYGYTF.

The CDR3 bases are TGTGCCAGCAGCAAGAAGACAGGGCGGGACACTGAAGCTTTCTTT. Translating it yields CASSKKTGRDTEAFF. The chain has TRBV21-1 and TRBJ1-1; the table calls TRBD1, which could not be checked here. TRBV21-1 is reported as a pseudogene. The CDR3 totals 15 residues.

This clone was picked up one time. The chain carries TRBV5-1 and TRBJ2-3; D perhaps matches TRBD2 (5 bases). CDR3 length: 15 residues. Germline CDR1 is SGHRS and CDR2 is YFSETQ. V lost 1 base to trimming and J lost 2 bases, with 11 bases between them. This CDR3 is CASSLLGSYTDTQYF. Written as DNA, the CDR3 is TGCGCCAGCAGCTTGTTAGGGAGCTACACAGATACGCAGTATTTT.

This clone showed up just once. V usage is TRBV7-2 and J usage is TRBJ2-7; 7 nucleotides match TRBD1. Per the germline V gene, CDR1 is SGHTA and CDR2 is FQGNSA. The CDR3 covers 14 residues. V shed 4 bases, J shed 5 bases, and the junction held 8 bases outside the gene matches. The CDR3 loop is CASSSLGQDDEQYF. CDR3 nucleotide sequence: TGTGCCAGCAGCTCCCTAGGACAGGACGACGAGCAGTACTTC.

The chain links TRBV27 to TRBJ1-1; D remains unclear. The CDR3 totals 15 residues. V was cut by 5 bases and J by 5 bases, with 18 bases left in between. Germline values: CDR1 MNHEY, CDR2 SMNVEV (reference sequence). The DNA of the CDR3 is TGTGCCAGCAGTCCCCAACTCTTCGTCGGGACTGAAGCTTTCTTT. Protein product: CASSPQLFVGTEAFF.

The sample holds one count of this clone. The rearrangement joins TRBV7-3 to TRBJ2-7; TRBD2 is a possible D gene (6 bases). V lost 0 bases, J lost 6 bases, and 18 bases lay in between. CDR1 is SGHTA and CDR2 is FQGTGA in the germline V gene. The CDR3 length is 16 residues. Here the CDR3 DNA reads TGTGCCAGCAGCTTAACGGGCGGGGCAGGAAATGCCGAGCAGTACTTC. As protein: CASSLTGGAGNAEQYF.

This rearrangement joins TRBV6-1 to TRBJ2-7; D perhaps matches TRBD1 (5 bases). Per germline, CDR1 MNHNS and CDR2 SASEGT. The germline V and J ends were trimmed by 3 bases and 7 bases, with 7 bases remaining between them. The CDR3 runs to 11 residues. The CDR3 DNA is TGTGCCAGCAGTGAGGGGCTGGAGCAGTACTTC. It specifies CASSEGLEQYF.

The CDR3 DNA reads TGTGCCAGCAGCCAATGGACAGGGGGTGCCACCGGGGAGCTGTTTTTT. Its protein product is CASSQWTGGATGELFF. The chain combines TRBV3-1 (or the pseudogene TRBV3-2) with TRBJ2-2, with 10 nucleotides matching TRBD1. The CDR3 consists of 16 residues. CDR1 and CDR2 (germline): LGHDT, YNNKEL (reference sequence). Trimming cost V 2 bases and J 4 bases; bases outside gene matches: 4.

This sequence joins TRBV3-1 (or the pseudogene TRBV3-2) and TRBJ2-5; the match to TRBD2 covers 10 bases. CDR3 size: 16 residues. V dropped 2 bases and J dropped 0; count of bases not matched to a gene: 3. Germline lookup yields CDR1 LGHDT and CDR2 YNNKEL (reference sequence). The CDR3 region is CASSQFSGGYQETQYF. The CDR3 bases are TGTGCCAGCAGCCAATTTAGCGGGGGGTACCAAGAGACCCAGTACTTC.

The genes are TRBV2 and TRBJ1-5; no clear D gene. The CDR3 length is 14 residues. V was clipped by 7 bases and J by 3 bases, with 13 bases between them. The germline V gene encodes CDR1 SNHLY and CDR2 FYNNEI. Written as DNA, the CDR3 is TGTGCCAGCACCCCTGCGCGCACCAATCAGCCCCAGCATTTT. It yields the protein CASTPARTNQPQHF.

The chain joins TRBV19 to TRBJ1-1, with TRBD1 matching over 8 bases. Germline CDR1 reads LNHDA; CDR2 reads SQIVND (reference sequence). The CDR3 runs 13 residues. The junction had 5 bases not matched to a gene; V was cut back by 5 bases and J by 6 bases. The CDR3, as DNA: TGTGCCAGTAGTGGACAGGGTTGGCCTGAAGCTTTCTTT. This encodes CASSGQGWPEAFF. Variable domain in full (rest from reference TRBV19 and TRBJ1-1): DGGITQSPKYLFRKEGQNVTLSCEQNLNHDAMYWYRQDPGQGLRLIYYSQIVNDFQKGDIAEGYSVSREKKESFPLTVTSAQKNPTAFYLCASSGQGWPEAFFGQGTRLTVV.

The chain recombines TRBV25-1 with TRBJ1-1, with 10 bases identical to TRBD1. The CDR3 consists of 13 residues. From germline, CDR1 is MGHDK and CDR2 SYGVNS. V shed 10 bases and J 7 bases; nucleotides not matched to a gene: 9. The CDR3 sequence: CATMRQGADEAFF. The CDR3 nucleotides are TGTGCCACCATGAGACAGGGGGCAGATGAAGCTTTCTTT.

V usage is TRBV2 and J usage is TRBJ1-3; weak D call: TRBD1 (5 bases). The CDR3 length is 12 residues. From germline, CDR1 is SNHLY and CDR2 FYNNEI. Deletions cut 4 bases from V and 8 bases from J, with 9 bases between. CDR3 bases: TGTGCCAGCAGTGTTTTAGGGGACACCATATATTTT. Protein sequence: CASSVLGDTIYF.

CDR3 in amino acids: CASSLDRGIVYGYTF. In DNA form, the CDR3 reads TGTGCCAGCAGTCTTGACAGGGGGATCGTCTATGGCTACACCTTC. J is TRBJ1-2 and V is TRBV2; 9 nucleotides line up with TRBD1. CDR1 and CDR2 (germline): SNHLY, FYNNEI. This CDR3 comprises 15 residues. Germline trimming cut 5 bases from V and 4 bases from J; bases unmatched to any gene: 8.

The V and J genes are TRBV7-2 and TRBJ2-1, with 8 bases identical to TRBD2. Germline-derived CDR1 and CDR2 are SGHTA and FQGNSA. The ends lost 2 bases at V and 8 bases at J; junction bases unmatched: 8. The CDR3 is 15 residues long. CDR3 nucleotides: TGTGCCAGCAGCTTAAGGGGACTAGTTTACGATGAGCAGTTCTTC. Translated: CASSLRGLVYDEQFF.

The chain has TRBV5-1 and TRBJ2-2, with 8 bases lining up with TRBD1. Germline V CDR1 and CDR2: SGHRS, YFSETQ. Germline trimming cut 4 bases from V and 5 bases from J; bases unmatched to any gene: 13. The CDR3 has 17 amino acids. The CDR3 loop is CASSHDRGGLATGELFF. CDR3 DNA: TGCGCCAGCAGCCACGACAGGGGTGGGTTGGCGACCGGGGAGCTGTTTTTT.

CDR3 DNA sequence: TGTGCCAGCAGCGCAACAGGGGGCTTTGAAGCTTTCTTT. It specifies CASSATGGFEAFF. The gene calls are TRBV6-5 and TRBJ1-1; 9 nucleotides line up with TRBD1. This CDR3 has 13 residues. Trimming cost V 6 bases and J 7 bases; bases outside gene matches: 6. Germline lookup yields CDR1 MNHEY and CDR2 SVGAGI.

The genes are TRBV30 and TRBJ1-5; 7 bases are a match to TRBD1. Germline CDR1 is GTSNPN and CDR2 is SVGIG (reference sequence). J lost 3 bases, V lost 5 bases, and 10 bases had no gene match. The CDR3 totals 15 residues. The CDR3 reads CAWRGPGGYNQPQHF. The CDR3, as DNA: TGTGCCTGGCGCGGACCAGGGGGGTACAATCAGCCCCAGCATTTT.

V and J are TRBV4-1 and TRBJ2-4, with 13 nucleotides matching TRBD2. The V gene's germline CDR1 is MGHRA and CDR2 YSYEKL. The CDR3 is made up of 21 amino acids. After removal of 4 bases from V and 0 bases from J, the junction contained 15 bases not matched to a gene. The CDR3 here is CASSPTRLAGGPTLAKNIQYF. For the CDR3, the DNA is TGCGCCAGCAGCCCAACCCGACTAGCGGGGGGTCCAACCCTAGCCAAAAACATTCAGTACTTC.

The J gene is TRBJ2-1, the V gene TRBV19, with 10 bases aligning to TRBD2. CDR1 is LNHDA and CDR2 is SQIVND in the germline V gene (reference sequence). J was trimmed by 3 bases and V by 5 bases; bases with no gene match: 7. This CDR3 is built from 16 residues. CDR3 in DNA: TGTGCCAGTAGTGTGGCTAGCGGGAGACTCTACAATGAGCAGTTCTTC. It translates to CASSVASGRLYNEQFF.

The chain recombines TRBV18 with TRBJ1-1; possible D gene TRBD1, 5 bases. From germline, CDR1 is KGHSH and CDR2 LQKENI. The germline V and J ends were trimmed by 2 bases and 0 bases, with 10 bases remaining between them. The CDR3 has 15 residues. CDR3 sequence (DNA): TGTGCCAGCTCACCAAGACAGCTGATGAACACTGAAGCTTTCTTT. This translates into CASSPRQLMNTEAFF.